This entry features one T cell receptor (beta chain) sequence. Germline lookup yields CDR1 WSHSY and CDR2 SAAADI. The CDR3 sequence is 10 residues long. J was trimmed by 15 bases and V by 8 bases; bases with no gene match: 6. This entry belongs to a study of control samples from healthy donors and cancer patients. Sequencing was performed with immunoSEQ multiplex PCR; in TCRdb, only in-frame clones are kept and a portion is missing. The table lists about 130,000 clones, 75% to 95% of them singletons. The clonotype comes from a man younger than 35 in good health. The chain is built from TRBV10-2 and TRBJ2-1; 8 nucleotides line up with TRBD1. The source material was blood. The CDR3 region is CASGQGSPFF. The CDR3 DNA reads TGCGCCAGCGGACAGGGCTCGCCGTTCTTC.